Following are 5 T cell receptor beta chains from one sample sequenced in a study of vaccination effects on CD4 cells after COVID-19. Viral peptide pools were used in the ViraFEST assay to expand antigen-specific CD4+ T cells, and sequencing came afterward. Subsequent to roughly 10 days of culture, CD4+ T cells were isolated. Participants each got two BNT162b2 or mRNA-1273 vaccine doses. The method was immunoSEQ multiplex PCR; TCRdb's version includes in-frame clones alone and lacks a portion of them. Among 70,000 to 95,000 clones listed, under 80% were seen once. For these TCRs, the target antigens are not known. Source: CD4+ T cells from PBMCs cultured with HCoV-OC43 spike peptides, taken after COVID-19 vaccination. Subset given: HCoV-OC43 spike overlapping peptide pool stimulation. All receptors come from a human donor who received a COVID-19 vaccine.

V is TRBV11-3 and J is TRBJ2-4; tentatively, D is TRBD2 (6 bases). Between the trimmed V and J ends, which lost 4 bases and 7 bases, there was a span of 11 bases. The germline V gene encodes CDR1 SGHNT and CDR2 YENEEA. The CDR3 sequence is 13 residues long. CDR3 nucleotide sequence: TGTGCCAGCAGCTCGGACGGAGGGAACATTCAGTACTTC. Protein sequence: CASSSDGGNIQYF.

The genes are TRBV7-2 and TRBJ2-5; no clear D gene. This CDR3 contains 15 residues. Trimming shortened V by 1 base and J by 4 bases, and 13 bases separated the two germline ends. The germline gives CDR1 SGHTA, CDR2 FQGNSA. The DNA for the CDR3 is TGTGCCAGCAGCTTAGAGTTCCAGCAGGTAGAGACCCAGTACTTC. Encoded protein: CASSLEFQQVETQYF.

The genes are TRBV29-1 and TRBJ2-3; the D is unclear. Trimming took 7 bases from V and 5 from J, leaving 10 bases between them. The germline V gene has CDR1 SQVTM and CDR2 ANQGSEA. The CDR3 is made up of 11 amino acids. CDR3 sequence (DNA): TGCAGCGCTGAGCGAGTAGATACGCAGTATTTT. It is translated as CSAERVDTQYF.

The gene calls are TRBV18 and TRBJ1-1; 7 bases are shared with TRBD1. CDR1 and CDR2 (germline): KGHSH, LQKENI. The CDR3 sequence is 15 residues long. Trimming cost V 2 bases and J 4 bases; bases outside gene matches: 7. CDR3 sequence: CASSPWKGGFTEAFF. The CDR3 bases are TGTGCCAGCTCACCATGGAAAGGGGGCTTCACTGAAGCTTTCTTT.

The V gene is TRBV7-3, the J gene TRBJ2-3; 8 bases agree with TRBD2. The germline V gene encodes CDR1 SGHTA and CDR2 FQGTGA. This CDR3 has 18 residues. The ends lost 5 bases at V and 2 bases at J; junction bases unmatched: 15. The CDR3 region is CASSPQAGAFRFTDTQYF. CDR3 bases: TGTGCCAGCAGCCCACAAGCGGGGGCATTTAGATTCACAGATACGCAGTATTTT.